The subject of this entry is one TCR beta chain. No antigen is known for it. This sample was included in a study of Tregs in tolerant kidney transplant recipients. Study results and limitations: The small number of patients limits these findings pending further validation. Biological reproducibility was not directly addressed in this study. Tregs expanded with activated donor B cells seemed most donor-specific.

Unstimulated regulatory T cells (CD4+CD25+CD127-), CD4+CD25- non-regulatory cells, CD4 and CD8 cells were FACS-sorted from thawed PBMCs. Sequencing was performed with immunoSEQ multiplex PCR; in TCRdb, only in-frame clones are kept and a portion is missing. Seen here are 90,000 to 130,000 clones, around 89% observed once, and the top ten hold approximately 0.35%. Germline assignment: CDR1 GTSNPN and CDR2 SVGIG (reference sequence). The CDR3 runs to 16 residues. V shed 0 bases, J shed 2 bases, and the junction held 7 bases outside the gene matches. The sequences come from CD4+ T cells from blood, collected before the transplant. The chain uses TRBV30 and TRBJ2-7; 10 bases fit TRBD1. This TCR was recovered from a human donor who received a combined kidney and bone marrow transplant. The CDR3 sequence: CAWSVRGTGVTYEQYF. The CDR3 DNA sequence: TGTGCCTGGAGTGTACGAGGGACAGGGGTAACCTACGAGCAGTACTTC.